Following are 21 T cell receptor beta chains from one sample sequenced in a study of preoperative IRX-2 immunotherapy in early breast cancer. Data came from immunoSEQ multiplex PCR; TCRdb stores just in-frame clones and leaves some out. The table lists over 25,000 clones, around 83% of them singletons. Treatment given: preoperative locoregional IRX-2 cytokine immunotherapy. Sequenced here: lymph node tissue, sampled from a patient treated with IRX-2 immunotherapy. The source is a human donor with breast cancer.

The rearrangement joins TRBV19 to TRBJ2-1; 9 positions match TRBD2. In germline, CDR1 is LNHDA, CDR2 SQIVND (reference sequence). The CDR3 covers 14 residues. Losses at the gene ends were 6 bases for V and 9 bases for J; bases not matched to a gene: 9. CDR3 nucleotides: TGTGCCAGTAGACGTGCGGGGGGGCCTCGTGAGCAGTTCTTC. This translates into CASRRAGGPREQFF.

In DNA, the CDR3 is TGCGCCAGCAGCCCGTACAGGGTCAGGAATTCACCCCTCCACTTT. This translates into CASSPYRVRNSPLHF. This rearrangement joins TRBV5-1 to TRBJ1-6; a possible D gene is TRBD1 (6 bases). The CDR3 consists of 15 residues. Trimming took off 4 bases at V and 7 bases at J, with 15 bases between the two ends. CDR1 is SGHRS and CDR2 is YFSETQ in the germline V gene.

V gene TRBV25-1 combines with J gene TRBJ1-1; D is unclear. This CDR3 has 14 residues. Deletions cut 3 bases from V and 1 base from J, with 9 bases between. The germline CDR1 and CDR2 sequences are MGHDK and SYGVNS. DNA for the CDR3: TGTGCCAGCAGTGAGGTAGGAGGGAACACTGAAGCTTTCTTT. As protein: CASSEVGGNTEAFF.

The CDR3 sequence is CASSLVAGGEQFF. The CDR3 nucleotides read TGTGCCAGCAGCTTAGTTGCGGGGGGTGAGCAGTTCTTC. The V call is TRBV7-2, the J call TRBJ2-1, with 8 positions matching TRBD2. The CDR3 length is 13 residues. J gave up 9 bases and V 1 base, and 2 bases lay outside the gene matches. Germline-derived CDR1 and CDR2 are SGHTA and FQGNSA. Using reference TRBV7-2 and TRBJ2-1 for the parts outside the CDR3, the full variable domain is GAGVSQSPSNKVTEKGKDVELRCDPISGHTALYWYRQSLGQGLEFLIYFQGNSAPDKSGLPSDRFSAERTGGSVSTLTIQRTQQEDSAVYLCASSLVAGGEQFFGPGTRLTVL.

This clone has a single count. This rearrangement joins TRBV19 to TRBJ1-5; 7 nucleotides align to TRBD1. The CDR3 runs to 17 residues. V lost 3 bases, J lost 0 bases, and 8 bases stayed unmatched. Germline V gene lookup returns CDR1 LNHDA and CDR2 SQIVND (reference sequence). CDR3 region: CASSIPGTAYSNQPQHF. The CDR3 DNA reads as TGTGCCAGTAGTATCCCGGGGACAGCGTATAGCAATCAGCCCCAGCATTTT.

The chain combines TRBV18 with TRBJ1-1; D remains ambiguous. The CDR3 extends over 15 amino acids. The V end lost 2 bases, the J end lost 0 bases, and 10 bases lay between the germline ends. Germline loops: CDR1 KGHSH, CDR2 LQKENI. As DNA, the CDR3 is TGTGCCAGCTCACCATTGGGAGCAATGAACACTGAAGCTTTCTTT. Amino acid sequence: CASSPLGAMNTEAFF.

The V and J genes are TRBV6-7 and TRBJ2-1; no definite D call. TRBV6-7 is an open reading frame, and its role is uncertain. This CDR3 has 11 amino acids. V lost 5 bases and J 9 bases, leaving 8 bases between the germline ends. CDR3 nucleotide sequence: TGTGCCAGCAGTGGTGGGGTTGAGCAGTTCTTC. Amino acid sequence: CASSGGVEQFF.

The gene calls are TRBV5-1 and TRBJ1-4; 8 bases map to TRBD1. Unmatched junction bases numbered 7, after V lost 4 bases and J lost 5 bases. There are 15 residues in the CDR3. Per germline, CDR1 SGHRS and CDR2 YFSETQ. The CDR3 spells CASSGQGGDNEKLFF. The CDR3, as DNA: TGCGCCAGCAGCGGACAGGGAGGGGACAATGAAAAACTGTTTTTT.

The chain employs TRBV6-8 and TRBJ2-2; D gene unclear. CDR1 MNHGY and CDR2 SAAAGT come from the germline V gene. The CDR3 length is 14 residues. V was cut by 4 bases and J by 7 bases, with 13 bases left in between. CDR3 DNA: TGTGCCAGCAGTTTGGACGGGCTGGGCGGGGAGCTGTTTTTT. This translates into CASSLDGLGGELFF.

The CDR3 DNA is TGTGCCAGTAGTATCCCTGCAGGAGAAAACACTGAAGCTTTCTTT. This sequence encodes CASSIPAGENTEAFF. J is TRBJ1-1 and V is TRBV19; no definite D call. Trimming shortened V by 3 bases and J by 2 bases, and 13 bases separated the two germline ends. The germline CDR1 and CDR2 sequences are LNHDA and SQIVND (reference sequence). This CDR3 region has 15 residues. Combining the CDR3 with reference TRBV19 and TRBJ1-1 gives the whole variable domain DGGITQSPKYLFRKEGQNVTLSCEQNLNHDAMYWYRQDPGQGLRLIYYSQIVNDFQKGDIAEGYSVSREKKESFPLTVTSAQKNPTAFYLCASSIPAGENTEAFFGQGTRLTVV.

This clone was seen more than once but under ten times. The chain recombines TRBV10-3 with TRBJ2-1, with D perhaps matching TRBD1 (6 bases). The V and J ends lost 6 bases and 5 bases respectively, with 17 bases between them. Looked up from germline, CDR1 is ENHRY and CDR2 is SYGVKD. The CDR3 consists of 15 residues. CDR3 residues: CAISPRDILHNEQFF. DNA of the CDR3: TGTGCCATCAGCCCCCGGGACATACTACACAATGAGCAGTTCTTC.

This clone has more than one count but fewer than ten. The V gene is TRBV19, the J gene TRBJ2-7; 7 nucleotides agree with TRBD2. J gave up 2 bases and V 6 bases, and 10 bases lay outside the gene matches. The germline CDR1 and CDR2 sequences are LNHDA and SQIVND (reference sequence). This CDR3 region has 15 residues. The CDR3 is CASRLAGTKTYEQYF. In nucleotides, the CDR3 is TGTGCCAGTAGGTTAGCCGGGACTAAAACCTACGAGCAGTACTTC.

V and J are TRBV18 and TRBJ2-1, with TRBD1 identical over 7 bases. Germline V CDR1 and CDR2: KGHSH, LQKENI. V was clipped by 5 bases and J by 7 bases; unmatched bases: 8. This CDR3 has 14 residues. The CDR3 region has the DNA TGTGCCAGCTCAGGGGGCAACAGGGGAAATGAGCAGTTCTTC. Residues: CASSGGNRGNEQFF. Together with reference TRBV18 and TRBJ2-1, the CDR3 gives the full variable domain: NAGVMQNPRHLVRRRGQEARLRCSPMKGHSHVYWYRQLPEEGLKFMVYLQKENIIDESGMPKERFSAEFPKEGPSILRIQQVVRGDSAAYFCASSGGNRGNEQFFGPGTRLTVL.

The J gene is TRBJ1-4, the V gene TRBV6-8; D gene ambiguous. Germline values: CDR1 MNHGY, CDR2 SAAAGT. Trimming pared 10 bases from V and 3 bases from J, leaving 12 bases between. CDR3 length equals 13 residues. CDR3 in amino acids: CATEVGPNEKLFF. The DNA for the CDR3 is TGTGCCACAGAGGTCGGGCCTAATGAAAAACTGTTTTTT.

This chain joins TRBV29-1 and TRBJ1-1, with D maybe TRBD1 (5 bases). Germline CDR1 is SQVTM and CDR2 is ANQGSEA. The V end lost 4 bases, the J end lost 0 bases, and 9 bases lay between the germline ends. The CDR3 extends over 13 amino acids. The CDR3, as DNA: TGCAGCGTTGGGGGGGTGTTGAACACTGAAGCTTTCTTT. Translated: CSVGGVLNTEAFF.

The chain uses TRBV18 and TRBJ1-3; no firm D call. This CDR3 has 15 residues. Germline CDR1 reads KGHSH; CDR2 reads LQKENI. V lost 6 bases and J 4 bases, leaving 16 bases between the germline ends. CDR3 sequence reads: CASSASGEFGNTIYF. The CDR3 DNA follows: TGTGCCAGCTCCGCCAGCGGGGAATTCGGAAACACCATATATTTT. The whole variable domain, remainder taken from reference TRBV18 and TRBJ1-3, is NAGVMQNPRHLVRRRGQEARLRCSPMKGHSHVYWYRQLPEEGLKFMVYLQKENIIDESGMPKERFSAEFPKEGPSILRIQQVVRGDSAAYFCASSASGEFGNTIYFGEGSWLTVV.

This clone was detected a few times. The V and J genes are TRBV15 and TRBJ1-1; D uncertain. This CDR3 has 14 amino acids. Per germline, CDR1 LNHNV and CDR2 YYDKDF (reference sequence). With 3 bases removed from V and 1 base from J, the gap between germline ends came to 9 bases. The CDR3 DNA reads as TGTGCCACCAGCAGTTTTGTTGCGAACACTGAAGCTTTCTTT. The encoded protein is CATSSFVANTEAFF. The whole variable domain, filled in from reference TRBV15 and TRBJ1-1, reads DAMVIQNPRYQVTQFGKPVTLSCSQTLNHNVMYWYQQKSSQAPKLLFHYYDKDFNNEADTPDNFQSRRPNTSFCFLDIRSPGLGDTAMYLCATSSFVANTEAFFGQGTRLTVV.

The rearrangement joins TRBV30 to TRBJ1-1; D not certain. CDR3 length: 12 residues. Germline V gene lookup returns CDR1 GTSNPN and CDR2 SVGIG (reference sequence). Trimming removed 4 bases from V and 1 base from J, with 7 bases in between. The CDR3 region is CAWKTANTEAFF. In DNA, the CDR3 is TGTGCCTGGAAGACCGCGAACACTGAAGCTTTCTTT.

The genes are TRBV7-7 and TRBJ2-6; D ambiguous. The CDR3 extends over 17 amino acids. V shed 3 bases and J shed 0 bases, with 12 bases lying between them. The germline V gene has CDR1 SSHAT and CDR2 FNYEAQ (reference sequence). DNA of the CDR3: TGTGCCAGCAGCTTGCGAGTAGTCGCCTCTGGGGCCAACGTCCTGACTTTC. Translated: CASSLRVVASGANVLTF. The full variable domain, its missing parts supplied by reference TRBV7-7 and TRBJ2-6, is GAGVSQSPRYKVTKRGQDVTLRCDPISSHATLYWYQQALGQGPEFLTYFNYEAQPDKSGLPSDRFSAERPEGSISTLTIQRTEQRDSAMYRCASSLRVVASGANVLTFGAGSRLTVL.

This clone showed up just a few times. This sequence joins TRBV18 and TRBJ2-7; D is unclear. The ends were cut back, 6 bases at V and 3 bases at J, with 12 bases in the middle. Per the germline V gene, CDR1 is KGHSH and CDR2 is LQKENI. This CDR3 is built from 13 residues. CDR3 nucleotides: TGTGCCAGCTCCAACGCGGCGGACTACGAGCAGTACTTC. As protein: CASSNAADYEQYF. Full variable domain (missing parts from reference TRBV18 and TRBJ2-7): NAGVMQNPRHLVRRRGQEARLRCSPMKGHSHVYWYRQLPEEGLKFMVYLQKENIIDESGMPKERFSAEFPKEGPSILRIQQVVRGDSAAYFCASSNAADYEQYFGPGTRLTVT.

This rearrangement joins TRBV11-3 to TRBJ1-5; TRBD1 aligns across 8 bases. The CDR3 length is 14 residues. Germline loops: CDR1 SGHNT, CDR2 YENEEA. V shed 3 bases, J shed 7 bases, and the junction held 5 bases outside the gene matches. The CDR3 loop is CASSFGQGWQPQHF. The CDR3 DNA follows: TGTGCCAGCAGCTTTGGACAGGGTTGGCAGCCCCAGCATTTT.